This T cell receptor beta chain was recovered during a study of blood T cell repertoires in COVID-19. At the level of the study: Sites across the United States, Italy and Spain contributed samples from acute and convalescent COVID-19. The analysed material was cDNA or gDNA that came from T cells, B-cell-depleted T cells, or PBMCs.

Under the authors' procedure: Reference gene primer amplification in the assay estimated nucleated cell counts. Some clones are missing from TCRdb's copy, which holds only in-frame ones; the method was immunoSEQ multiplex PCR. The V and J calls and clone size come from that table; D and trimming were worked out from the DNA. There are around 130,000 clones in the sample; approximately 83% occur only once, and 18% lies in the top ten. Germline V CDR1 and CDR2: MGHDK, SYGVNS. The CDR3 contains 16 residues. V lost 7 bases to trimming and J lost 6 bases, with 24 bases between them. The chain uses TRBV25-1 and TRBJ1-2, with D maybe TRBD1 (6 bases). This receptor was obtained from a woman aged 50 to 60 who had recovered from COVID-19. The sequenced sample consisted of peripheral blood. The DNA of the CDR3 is TGTGCCAGCACCCCGGAACAGGGTGCCCTACTTGATGGCTACACCTTC. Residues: CASTPEQGALLDGYTF.